The subject of this entry is one T cell receptor beta chain. The antigen remains undetermined. Libraries were prepared by immunoSEQ multiplex PCR; TCRdb keeps only in-frame clonotypes and omits some of them. The table lists fewer than 100,000 clones, just over 90% of them singletons. Patients had blood sampled at baseline and again on cycle 4 day 1 and cycle 7 day 1. These data come from a study of OX40 agonist ivuxolimab in advanced cancers. Study-wide results and caveats: Fewer expanded clones were found on average in CD4+ than in CD8+ T cells. Doses of 0.1 to 3.0 mg/kg were accompanied by clonal expansion of CD4+ and CD8+ blood T cells by week 6. What antigens the expanded peripheral T cells recognized was never established.

This TCR was sampled from an adult with an advanced solid tumor such as melanoma, head and neck, liver or kidney cancer. The sample consisted of CD4+ or CD8+ T cells sorted from blood, taken in a trial of the OX40 agonist ivuxolimab.

The CDR3 nucleotides are TGCGCCAGCAGTCAAGAAGTCAGGGGTAGGGGAGTGTTGAGACAGCCCCAGCATTTT. Amino acid sequence: CASSQEVRGRGVLRQPQHF. The chain has TRBV23-1 and TRBJ1-5; possible D gene TRBD1, 6 bases. TRBV23-1 is known as an ORF, though its function is uncertain. The CDR3 length is 19 residues. The germline V and J ends were trimmed by 2 bases and 7 bases, with 27 bases remaining between them.